This T cell receptor (beta chain) was profiled in a study of CD8 T cells in ankylosing spondylitis. General study findings and limits: Disease-linked clones bore a CD8+ phenotype and were relatively rare in peripheral blood. A TCR beta motif of 7 or 8 highly homologous variants appeared characteristic of ankylosing spondylitis blood. The authors reported significant enrichment of disease-linked clones in matched ankylosing spondylitis synovial fluid.

The CDR3 consists of 14 residues. Germline V gene lookup returns CDR1 MNHEY and CDR2 SVGAGI. Between the trimmed V and J ends, which lost 5 bases and 4 bases, there was a span of 12 bases. This clonotype was counted many times. Antigen: not known. 5'-RACE, quantitative and with molecular barcodes, yielded the TCR beta libraries. TCRdb recomputed calls from the 5' RACE reads with MiXCR, one row per CDR3 protein. The data hold roughly 490,000 distinct CDR3 sequences, with about 5% observed a single time. This clonotype originated in a male donor with ankylosing spondylitis. Sequencing was carried out using blood, either unsorted or a sorted T cell fraction (not recorded which). The genes are TRBV6-5 and TRBJ1-5; no definite D call. CDR3 residues: CASSNRGGNQPQHF. CDR3 sequence (DNA): TGTGCCAGCAGTAACCGGGGAGGGAATCAGCCCCAGCATTTT.